Described below is a single TCR beta chain sequence and its context. Its target is unknown. 5'-RACE, quantitative and with molecular barcodes, yielded the TCR beta libraries. TCRdb used MiXCR to reprocess the 5' RACE reads, holding one entry per CDR3 protein. In the table there are around 480,000 distinct CDR3 sequences, under 20% of which are singletons. The record originates from a study of CD8 T cells in ankylosing spondylitis. This CDR3 is 17 amino acids long. The germline V gene has CDR1 PRHDT and CDR2 FYEKMQ (reference sequence). Trimming stripped 8 bases from V and 10 bases from J, with 30 bases between. Study-wide results and limits: What seemed typical of ankylosing spondylitis blood was a TCR beta motif built from several highly homologous variants. Reportedly, significant enrichment of disease-linked clones occurred in matched ankylosing spondylitis synovial fluid. There were earlier reports of some motif variants in reactive arthritis synovial fluid and blood.

Sequenced input: blood, either unsorted or a sorted T cell fraction (not recorded which). The genes are TRBV13 and TRBJ2-1; tentatively, D is TRBD2 (6 bases). The sequence was obtained from a male donor with ankylosing spondylitis. CDR3 sequence: CASCFGGGVGRNVEQFF. The CDR3 DNA is TGTGCCAGCTGTTTCGGTGGCGGGGTCGGTCGAAATGTAGAGCAGTTCTTC.